The clone carrying this T cell receptor beta chain is medium-sized by share. Its antigen is unknown. The protocol was immunoSEQ multiplex PCR, while the TCRdb copy is restricted to in-frame clones and leaves out a portion. The sample contains around 30,000 clones, around nine tenths of which appear only once. J was trimmed by 7 bases and V by 4 bases; bases with no gene match: 5. The CDR3 contains 14 residues. CDR1 is SGHNT and CDR2 is YYREEE in the germline V gene (reference sequence). Time point indicated: week 23, last vaccination. Doses comprised 300 ug of mutant IDH1 20-mer peptide each, plus topical imiquimod. The data derive from a study of a mutant IDH1 vaccine in newly diagnosed glioma. Study in general: Vaccines were begun 4-6 weeks after radiotherapy alone, or with temozolomide cycles. Most patients had radiochemotherapy with temozolomide before enrollment; others had one alone.

This material consisted of PBMCs, taken from a glioma patient whose treatment included an IDH1 peptide vaccine. This sequence joins TRBV5-4 and TRBJ2-2; 9 nucleotides match TRBD2. This TCR was recovered from a man in his forties or fifties with glioma. CDR3 coding DNA: TGTGCCAGCAGCGCTAGCGGGACCGGCGGGGAGCTGTTTTTT. It specifies CASSASGTGGELFF.